The sequence of this T cell receptor (beta chain) was determined in a study of long-term antiretroviral therapy in people with HIV. Regarding the study as a whole: There were no data on ART adherence, viral resistance or therapy changes, a gap that limits inferences about post-ART repertoire changes.

They ran version v3.0 of the immunoSEQ assay at survey level. Produced via immunoSEQ multiplex PCR; TCRdb's table is partial and in-frame only. This table holds tens of thousands of clones, more than 75% found once. Researchers secured at least one pre-ART and at least two post-ART PBMC samples from each donor. In the United States, treatment was given to all participants with HIV. Specimens carried about 0.85-10 million cryopreserved PBMC before DNA extraction. With respect to this clone: The antigen is undetermined.

This CDR3 spans 18 amino acids. The V gene end was trimmed by 2 bases and the J gene end by 2 bases; junction bases not matched to a gene: 11. Per germline, CDR1 MGHRA and CDR2 YSYEKL. This receptor was taken from a woman aged 25 to 39 with HIV. V gene TRBV4-1 combines with J gene TRBJ1-5; 8 bases align to TRBD1. Specimen: unsorted PBMCs, collected 2.8 years before starting antiretroviral therapy. For the CDR3, the DNA is TGCGCCAGCAGCCAACCTACCCCTACAGGGGGAGGCAATCAGCCCCAGCATTTT. This gives the protein CASSQPTPTGGGNQPQHF.